The 10 T cell receptor beta chains given below trace back to one sample, sequenced in a study of blood T cell repertoires in COVID-19. Sequenced by immunoSEQ multiplex PCR; TCRdb stores in-frame clones only, minus some. The sample includes approximately 190,000 clones, just under 85% of them seen just once. The sample consisted of peripheral blood. The receptors originated from a woman aged 70-85 years with active or convalescent COVID-19.

The chain combines TRBV5-1 with TRBJ2-2, with D possibly being TRBD2 (6 bases). Trimming pared 1 base from V and 1 base from J, leaving 8 bases between. The length of the CDR3 is 15 residues. Per the germline V gene, CDR1 is SGHRS and CDR2 is YFSETQ. CDR3 sequence: CASSLSGLNTGELFF. The CDR3 coding sequence is TGCGCCAGCAGCTTGAGCGGGTTGAACACCGGGGAGCTGTTTTTT.

The chain recombines TRBV4-1 with TRBJ1-3; D gene unclear. Germline CDR1 is MGHRA and CDR2 is YSYEKL. Between the trimmed V and J ends, which lost 3 bases and 4 bases, there was a span of 16 bases. The CDR3 totals 16 residues. Here the CDR3 DNA reads TGCGCCAGCAGCCACCCTGGGAGGGTGCGGGGAAACACCATATATTTT. It specifies CASSHPGRVRGNTIYF.

This clone was seen a handful of times. V gene TRBV2 combines with J gene TRBJ2-1; the match to TRBD2 covers 11 bases. Germline CDR1 reads SNHLY; CDR2 reads FYNNEI. The CDR3 is 15 residues long. The J segment lost 7 bases and the V segment lost 4 bases, leaving 6 bases of the junction unmatched. DNA of the CDR3: TGTGCCAGCAGTGCTACTAGCGGGAGCATAAATGAGCAGTTCTTC. It codes for CASSATSGSINEQFF.

This chain links TRBV2 with TRBJ2-2, with TRBD1 matching over 12 bases. CDR1 SNHLY and CDR2 FYNNEI come from the germline V gene. Trimming took 4 bases from V and 7 from J; bases not matched to a gene: 4. The CDR3 runs to 15 residues. CDR3 in amino acids: CASSAGTGGFGELFF. Written as DNA, the CDR3 is TGTGCCAGCAGTGCTGGGACAGGGGGCTTCGGGGAGCTGTTTTTT.

The CDR3 here is CASSFGSGEQYF. The CDR3 nucleotides are TGTGCCAGCAGCTTCGGGAGTGGTGAGCAGTACTTC. The gene calls are TRBV9 and TRBJ2-7; D is perhaps TRBD2 (6 bases). The CDR3 contains 12 residues. Trimming stripped 4 bases from V and 7 bases from J, with 12 bases between. Germline lookup yields CDR1 SGDLS and CDR2 YYNGEE.

The CDR3 loop is CASRVTSTDTQYF. The CDR3, as DNA: TGTGCCAGCAGGGTTACTAGCACAGATACGCAGTATTTT. The rearrangement joins TRBV2 to TRBJ2-3; D remains unclear. Trimming took off 6 bases at V and 0 bases at J, with 7 bases between the two ends. CDR1 SNHLY and CDR2 FYNNEI come from the germline V gene. The length of the CDR3 is 13 residues. Supplemented by reference TRBV2 and TRBJ2-3, the full variable domain reads EPEVTQTPSHQVTQMGQEVILRCVPISNHLYFYWYRQILGQKVEFLVSFYNNEISEKSEIFDDQFSVERPDGSNFTLKIRSTKLEDSAMYFCASRVTSTDTQYFGPGTRLTVL.

This clone was observed once. The CDR3 nucleotides read TGTGCCAGCAGCCAAGATTGGGGAAAGCCCGGGACTAGCGGGAGTTTGTACGAGCAGTACTTC. This sequence encodes CASSQDWGKPGTSGSLYEQYF. The rearrangement uses TRBV3-1 (or the pseudogene TRBV3-2) and TRBJ2-7; TRBD2 matches 14 bases. The V gene end was trimmed by 0 bases and the J gene end by 4 bases; junction bases not matched to a gene: 17. The CDR3 covers 21 residues. CDR1 is LGHDT, CDR2 YNNKEL, per germline (reference sequence).

V is TRBV7-9 and J is TRBJ2-2; D is perhaps TRBD2 (7 bases). The V gene's germline CDR1 is SEHNR and CDR2 FQNEAQ (reference sequence). V shed 2 bases and J shed 3 bases, with 13 bases lying between them. The CDR3 runs 16 residues. The CDR3 DNA reads as TGTGCCAGCAGCTTATGGGGCGGGGGCGACACCGGGGAGCTGTTTTTT. It is translated as CASSLWGGGDTGELFF.

The rearrangement uses TRBV28 and TRBJ2-1; maybe TRBD2 (6 bases). The CDR3 spans 15 residues. Germline assignment: CDR1 MDHEN and CDR2 SYDVKM. The V end lost 1 base, the J end lost 2 bases, and 9 bases lay between the germline ends. The CDR3 spells CASSLSSAPYNEQFF. CDR3 bases: TGTGCCAGCAGTTTATCTAGCGCACCCTACAATGAGCAGTTCTTC. Supplemented by reference TRBV28 and TRBJ2-1, the full variable domain reads DVKVTQSSRYLVKRTGEKVFLECVQDMDHENMFWYRQDPGLGLRLIYFSYDVKMKEKGDIPEGYSVSREKKERFSLILESASTNQTSMYLCASSLSSAPYNEQFFGPGTRLTVL.

This clone was found once. V gene TRBV9 combines with J gene TRBJ2-1; TRBD2 agrees at 7 bases. The junction had 11 bases not matched to a gene; V was cut back by 0 bases and J by 8 bases. Per the germline V gene, CDR1 is SGDLS and CDR2 is YYNGEE. The CDR3 covers 16 residues. CDR3 in amino acids: CASSVEGGSGVYEQFF. The CDR3 nucleotides read TGTGCCAGCAGCGTAGAGGGCGGGAGTGGGGTCTATGAGCAGTTCTTC.